This passage covers 5 T cell receptor beta chains from one sample sequenced in a study of tumor and adjacent non-tumor tissue in lung cancer. RNA was extracted from bulk tissue without any cell sorting. This non-tumor lung sample came from over 3 cm beyond the tumor edge. The library came from three nested PCR rounds adapted from ARM-PCR protocols. TCRdb fed the multiplex PCR reads into MiXCR, producing one record per CDR3 protein. The sample contains 75,000 to 90,000 distinct CDR3 sequences, 65% to 80% of which appear only once. The sample taken for sequencing was distant non-tumor lung tissue. Receptor source: a woman aged 45-65 years with non-small cell lung cancer.

Details on this clonotype: Sequence at one end of the junction differs from germline and may be a read error. The chain combines TRBV4-1 with TRBJ2-5; possible D gene TRBD2, 6 bases. The CDR3 is made up of 16 amino acids. Germline lookup yields CDR1 MGHRA and CDR2 YSYEKL. In DNA, the CDR3 is TGCTCCAGTAGCCACGACTCAGGAGGGCTTCCCGAGACCCAGTACTTC. It yields the protein CSSSHDSGGLPETQYF.

This clonotype has a single count. The CDR3 loop is CAIGSVRMESEQFF. CDR3 coding DNA: TGTGCCATCGGAAGCGTGAGAATGGAGAGTGAGCAGTTCTTC. This rearrangement joins TRBV10-3 to TRBJ2-1; D not resolved. The CDR3 length is 14 residues. CDR1 is ENHRY, CDR2 SYGVKD, per germline. V lost 8 bases and J 9 bases, leaving 20 bases between the germline ends.

Notes on this clonotype: One end of the junction does not line up with germline, which may come from a read error. In DNA, the CDR3 is TGTACCAGCAGTTTGGCCCGCGACAGGGCGGACTCTGAAGCTTTCTTT. Protein: CTSSLARDRADSEAFF. The chain uses TRBV28 and TRBJ1-1; 7 bases align to TRBD1. Per germline, CDR1 MDHEN and CDR2 SYDVKM. The CDR3 is made up of 16 amino acids.

To note about this clonotype: A read error may account for a junction end that differs from germline. The rearrangement joins TRBV12-3 or TRBV12-4 to TRBJ2-1; D is possibly TRBD2 (5 bases). CDR3 size: 15 residues. In DNA form, the CDR3 reads TGTGCCAGCAGTTCCCCGAGACGGGGATTTAATGTGCAGTTCTTC. Its protein is CASSSPRRGFNVQFF.

V usage is TRBV29-1 and J usage is TRBJ2-7; TRBD2 might be the D (5 bases). Germline lookup yields CDR1 SQVTM and CDR2 ANQGSEA. V dropped 8 bases and J dropped 5 bases, with 22 bases sitting between them. The CDR3 is 14 amino acids. CDR3 amino acids: CSFTSMRAIHEQYF. The CDR3 nucleotides read TGCAGCTTCACCAGCATGAGGGCAATCCACGAGCAGTACTTC.